These 28 T cell receptor beta chains were all obtained from the same sample, sequenced in a study of blood T cell repertoires in COVID-19. Assay used: immunoSEQ multiplex PCR; TCRdb lists only in-frame clones, some missing. This table has roughly 32,000 clones, approximately 89% appearing once. Sequences were obtained from peripheral blood. The source is a man aged 55 to 70 with active or convalescent COVID-19.

The gene calls are TRBV27 and TRBJ2-1; 16 bases fit TRBD2. The CDR3 sequence is 16 residues long. The junction had 3 bases not matched to a gene; V was cut back by 3 bases and J by 7 bases. Germline V gene lookup returns CDR1 MNHEY and CDR2 SMNVEV (reference sequence). As DNA, the CDR3 is TGTGCCAGCAGTTTGCGGGGACTAGCGGGAGGGAATGAGCAGTTCTTC. Translated, it gives CASSLRGLAGGNEQFF.

The chain links TRBV2 to TRBJ1-1, with D possibly being TRBD1 (5 bases). Germline V lookup: CDR1 SNHLY, CDR2 FYNNEI. The CDR3 has 11 amino acids. V lost 7 bases, J lost 8 bases, and 11 bases lay in between. This chain's CDR3 is CASILQVEAFF. DNA of the CDR3: TGTGCCAGCATACTACAGGTAGAAGCTTTCTTT.

The V call is TRBV20-1, the J call TRBJ2-6; no definite D call. V dropped 6 bases and J dropped 3 bases, with 3 bases sitting between them. This CDR3 is built from 11 residues. CDR1 and CDR2 (germline): DFQATT, SNEGSKA (reference sequence). The CDR3 reads CSASGANVLTF. Written as DNA, the CDR3 is TGCAGTGCCAGTGGGGCCAACGTCCTGACTTTC.

The J gene is TRBJ2-1, the V gene TRBV7-2; D not resolved. Germline CDR1 reads SGHTA; CDR2 reads FQGNSA. The CDR3 sequence is 16 residues long. The ends were cut back, 3 bases at V and 0 bases at J, with 12 bases in the middle. CDR3 DNA sequence: TGTGCCAGCAGCTTTTCAGCGCCCAACTCCTACAATGAGCAGTTCTTC. This codes for CASSFSAPNSYNEQFF.

The chain is built from TRBV12-3 or TRBV12-4 and TRBJ2-5; 7 bases are a match to TRBD1. The junction had 7 bases not matched to a gene; V was cut back by 7 bases and J by 5 bases. This CDR3 spans 13 amino acids. This CDR3 reads CASNIGGRETQYF. The CDR3 bases are TGTGCCAGCAATATAGGGGGCCGGGAGACCCAGTACTTC.

This clone was observed a single time. This rearrangement joins TRBV6-2 or TRBV6-3 to TRBJ1-2; unclear D gene. CDR1 and CDR2 from the germline V gene are MNHEY and SVGEGT. Trimming stripped 0 bases from V and 4 bases from J, with 9 bases between. CDR3 length: 14 residues. The CDR3 is CASSYSSNSYGYTF. Here the CDR3 DNA reads TGTGCCAGCAGTTACTCGTCGAACTCCTATGGCTACACCTTC.

The chain is built from TRBV6-5 and TRBJ2-2; D gene uncertain. The V gene lost 6 bases and the J gene lost 6 bases, with 14 bases spanning the gap. The length of the CDR3 is 14 residues. The germline gives CDR1 MNHEY, CDR2 SVGAGI. The CDR3 spells CASSRQVIAGELFF. In nucleotides, the CDR3 is TGTGCCAGCAGCCGGCAGGTGATCGCCGGGGAGCTGTTTTTT.

This chain links TRBV28 with TRBJ1-3; D possibly corresponds to TRBD1 (6 bases). Trimming took 5 bases from V and 4 from J, leaving 18 bases between them. This CDR3 contains 16 residues. The germline V gene has CDR1 MDHEN and CDR2 SYDVKM. Here the CDR3 reads CASSLEQGFAGNTIYF. DNA of the CDR3: TGTGCCAGCAGTCTCGAACAGGGATTCGCCGGAAACACCATATATTTT.

The chain uses TRBV28 and TRBJ1-2; D remains unclear. The CDR3 sequence is 13 residues long. Trimming cost V 2 bases and J 3 bases, with 7 bases left between them. The germline V gene encodes CDR1 MDHEN and CDR2 SYDVKM. The CDR3 loop is CASSLGRDYGYTF. The CDR3, as DNA: TGTGCCAGCAGTTTAGGTCGGGACTATGGCTACACCTTC.

The V call is TRBV19, the J call TRBJ1-1; 7 bases are shared with TRBD1. Germline V CDR1 and CDR2: LNHDA, SQIVND (reference sequence). V trimming: 4 bases; J trimming: 3 bases; junction bases outside the gene matches: 14. The CDR3 runs 17 residues. This CDR3 reads CASSTKTGWNRDTEAFF. CDR3 DNA sequence: TGTGCCAGTAGTACCAAGACAGGGTGGAATCGGGACACTGAAGCTTTCTTT.

The rearrangement uses TRBV30 and TRBJ1-5; the D gene is possibly TRBD1 (6 bases). Germline CDR1 and CDR2: GTSNPN and SVGIG (reference sequence). CDR3 length: 13 residues. Trimming left V 7 bases short and J 2 bases short, with 12 bases between. CDR3 coding DNA: TGTGCCTCACCTCGGACAGGCAATCAGCCCCAGCATTTT. Translated, it gives CASPRTGNQPQHF.

V gene TRBV4-1 combines with J gene TRBJ1-3; D is unresolved. The CDR3 totals 17 residues. V was clipped by 1 base and J by 1 base, with 14 bases between them. Looked up from germline, CDR1 is MGHRA and CDR2 is YSYEKL. For the CDR3, the DNA is TGCGCCAGCAGCCAAGGGTGGATCTCAGGTTCTGGAAACACCATATATTTT. Protein product: CASSQGWISGSGNTIYF.

V and J are TRBV18 and TRBJ2-1, with 9 bases identical to TRBD2. CDR3 length: 16 amino acids. V shed 0 bases, J shed 6 bases, and the junction held 6 bases outside the gene matches. CDR1 is KGHSH and CDR2 is LQKENI in the germline V gene. CDR3 coding DNA: TGTGCCAGCTCACCACCTCGCAGCGGGGGGCCCAATGAGCAGTTCTTC. Amino acids: CASSPPRSGGPNEQFF.

This clone has more than one count but fewer than ten. The junction and the germline gene differ at one end; a read error may be behind it. The chain recombines TRBV6-1 with TRBJ1-6; 7 nucleotides agree with TRBD1. Germline CDR1 is MNHNS and CDR2 is SASEGT. The CDR3 consists of 14 residues. CDR3 sequence (DNA): TGTGCCAGCAGCGAAGCCATCAGGGGGAGCACCCTCCACTTT. Translated, it gives CASSEAIRGSTLHF.

The chain uses TRBV9 and TRBJ2-2; TRBD2 agrees at 10 bases. The ends lost 4 bases at V and 6 bases at J; junction bases unmatched: 12. The V gene's germline CDR1 is SGDLS and CDR2 YYNGEE. The CDR3 sequence is 17 residues long. The CDR3 bases are TGTGCCAGCAGCCATCTCCGGGCTAGCGGGAGTCCCGGGGAGCTGTTTTTT. Residues: CASSHLRASGSPGELFF.

This clone was seen a single time. The CDR3 loop is CASSTSGSYEQYV. For the CDR3, the DNA is TGTGCCAGCAGCACTAGCGGATCCTACGAGCAGTACGTC. The chain links TRBV7-2 to TRBJ2-7, with 8 bases matching TRBD2. The V and J ends lost 5 bases and 1 base, in that order; junction bases with no gene match: 1. The CDR3 has 13 amino acids. Per germline, CDR1 SGHTA and CDR2 FQGNSA.

In this sample, this clone turned up a few times. CDR3 bases: TGTGCCAGCAGTCGTTCCGGGGCCTACGAGCAGTACGTC. Amino acids: CASSRSGAYEQYV. The V gene is TRBV6-5, the J gene TRBJ2-7, with D possibly TRBD2 on 5 matching bases. V was trimmed by 5 bases and J by 2 bases, leaving 10 bases between them. Germline lookup yields CDR1 MNHEY and CDR2 SVGAGI. The CDR3 length is 13 residues.

Here the CDR3 DNA reads TGTGCCAGTAGTATAAATCGACAGGGAAGCTCTGGGGCCAACGTCCTGACTTTC. It specifies CASSINRQGSSGANVLTF. The V gene is TRBV19, the J gene TRBJ2-6; 7 nucleotides align to TRBD1. The V segment lost 2 bases and the J segment 0 bases; nucleotides outside the gene matches: 7. This CDR3 spans 18 amino acids. Germline CDR1 and CDR2: LNHDA and SQIVND (reference sequence). The complete variable domain, with remaining parts taken from reference TRBV19 and TRBJ2-6, reads DGGITQSPKYLFRKEGQNVTLSCEQNLNHDAMYWYRQDPGQGLRLIYYSQIVNDFQKGDIAEGYSVSREKKESFPLTVTSAQKNPTAFYLCASSINRQGSSGANVLTFGAGSRLTVL.

This clone qualifies as medium-sized. CDR3 sequence reads: CASLSRTGASTEAFF. The CDR3 region has the DNA TGTGCCAGTTTAAGCCGGACAGGGGCTAGCACTGAAGCTTTCTTT. The chain recombines TRBV6-6 with TRBJ1-1; TRBD1 aligns across 9 bases. This CDR3 is built from 15 residues. With V trimmed by 9 bases and J by 4 bases, 12 bases remained unmatched. From germline, CDR1 is MNHNY and CDR2 SVGAGI (reference sequence).

The chain couples TRBV5-1 to TRBJ2-3, with 7 bases lining up with TRBD1. Germline values: CDR1 SGHRS, CDR2 YFSETQ. Losses at the gene ends were 4 bases for V and 1 base for J; bases not matched to a gene: 6. This CDR3 contains 15 residues. For the CDR3, the DNA is TGCGCCAGCAGCACTGGACAGGTCCGCACAGATACGCAGTATTTT. Protein sequence: CASSTGQVRTDTQYF.

The genes are TRBV7-2 and TRBJ2-4, with D perhaps TRBD1 (5 bases). Germline V CDR1 and CDR2: SGHTA, FQGNSA. There are 15 residues in the CDR3. The V end lost 3 bases, the J end lost 7 bases, and 16 bases lay between the germline ends. The CDR3 DNA sequence: TGTGCCAGCAGCTTCCCCCCAGGGTTAGGGAACATTCAGTACTTC. It codes for CASSFPPGLGNIQYF.

This rearrangement joins TRBV9 to TRBJ1-2, with 8 bases matching TRBD1. V shed 2 bases, J shed 3 bases, and the junction held 15 bases outside the gene matches. This CDR3 spans 18 amino acids. Germline-derived CDR1 and CDR2 are SGDLS and YYNGEE. The DNA for the CDR3 is TGTGCCAGCAGCGTGGGCGCGAGACCAGGGGGCGCTTACTATGGCTACACCTTC. It is translated as CASSVGARPGGAYYGYTF.

The genes are TRBV20-1 and TRBJ2-1; D unresolved. The CDR3 loop spans 11 amino acids. Trimming pared 5 bases from V and 8 bases from J, leaving 10 bases between. Germline CDR1 reads DFQATT; CDR2 reads SNEGSKA (reference sequence). Here the CDR3 DNA reads TGCAGTGCTGAGCTAGAGGATGAGCAGTTCTTC. Translated, it gives CSAELEDEQFF.

The chain carries TRBV4-1 and TRBJ2-5; D possibly corresponds to TRBD1 (6 bases). CDR3 size: 17 residues. Trimming left V 1 base short and J 3 bases short, with 18 bases between. CDR1 and CDR2 (germline): MGHRA, YSYEKL. CDR3 DNA sequence: TGCGCCAGCAGCCAAGCGAGGGGGTCGACTAAGGAAGAGACCCAGTACTTC. Its translation is CASSQARGSTKEETQYF.

V usage is TRBV14 and J usage is TRBJ2-7; possible D gene TRBD2, 7 bases. Per the germline V gene, CDR1 is SGHDN and CDR2 is FVKESK. Trimming stripped 3 bases from V and 2 bases from J, with 17 bases between. This CDR3 spans 16 amino acids. CDR3 in DNA: TGTGCCAGCAGCCACTTGGGAGGGGGTCCCACCTACGAGCAGTACGTC. Protein sequence: CASSHLGGGPTYEQYV.

This sequence joins TRBV7-8 and TRBJ1-1; 8 bases are a match to TRBD1. Germline V lookup: CDR1 SGHVS, CDR2 FQNEAQ. The V segment lost 2 bases and the J segment 4 bases; nucleotides outside the gene matches: 0. The CDR3 covers 13 residues. CDR3 in DNA: TGTGCCAGCAGCTTAACAGGGGGCACTGAAGCTTTCTTT. This codes for CASSLTGGTEAFF.

The chain recombines TRBV28 with TRBJ2-2, with TRBD2 identical over 7 bases. J was trimmed by 3 bases and V by 6 bases; bases with no gene match: 7. Germline V gives CDR1 MDHEN, CDR2 SYDVKM. The CDR3 consists of 15 residues. The DNA of the CDR3 is TGTGCCAGCAGGACCGGGACTACCTACACCGGGGAGCTGTTTTTT. Translated: CASRTGTTYTGELFF.

This clone has just one count. The CDR3 bases are TGCGCCAGCAGCATCGGACTAGCGGGAGTCGGTGAGCAGTTCTTC. This gives the protein CASSIGLAGVGEQFF. This chain uses TRBV5-1 with TRBJ2-1; 13 nucleotides align to TRBD2. Per the germline V gene, CDR1 is SGHRS and CDR2 is YFSETQ. Unmatched junction bases numbered 7, after V lost 4 bases and J lost 9 bases. The CDR3 runs 15 residues. Full variable domain (rest looked up from reference TRBV5-1 and TRBJ2-1): KAGVTQTPRYLIKTRGQQVTLSCSPISGHRSVSWYQQTPGQGLQFLFEYFSETQRNKGNFPGRFSGRQFSNSRSEMNVSTLELGDSALYLCASSIGLAGVGEQFFGPGTRLTVL.